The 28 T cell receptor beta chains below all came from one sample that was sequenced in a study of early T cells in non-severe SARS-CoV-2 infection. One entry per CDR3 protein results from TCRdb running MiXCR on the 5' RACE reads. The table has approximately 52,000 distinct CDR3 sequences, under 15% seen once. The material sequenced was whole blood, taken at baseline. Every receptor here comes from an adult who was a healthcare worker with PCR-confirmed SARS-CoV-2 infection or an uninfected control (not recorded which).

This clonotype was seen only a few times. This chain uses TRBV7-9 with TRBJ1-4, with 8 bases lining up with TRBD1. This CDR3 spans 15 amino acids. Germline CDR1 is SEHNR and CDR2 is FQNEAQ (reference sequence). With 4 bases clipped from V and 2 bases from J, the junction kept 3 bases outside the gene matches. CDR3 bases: TGTGCCAGCAGCTCCGGACAGGGCACTAATGAAAAACTGTTTTTT. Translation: CASSSGQGTNEKLFF.

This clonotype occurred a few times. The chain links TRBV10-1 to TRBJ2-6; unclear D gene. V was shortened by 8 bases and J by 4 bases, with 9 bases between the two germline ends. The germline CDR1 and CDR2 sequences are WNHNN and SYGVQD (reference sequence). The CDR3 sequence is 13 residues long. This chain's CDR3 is CASGVEGANVLTF. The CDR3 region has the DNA TGCGCCAGCGGGGTAGAGGGGGCCAACGTCCTGACTTTC.

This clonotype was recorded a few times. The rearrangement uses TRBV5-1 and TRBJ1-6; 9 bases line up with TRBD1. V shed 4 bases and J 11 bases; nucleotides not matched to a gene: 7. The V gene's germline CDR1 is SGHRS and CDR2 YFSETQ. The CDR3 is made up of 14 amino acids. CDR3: CASSGGQGGAPLHF. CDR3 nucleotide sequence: TGCGCCAGCAGCGGGGGACAGGGAGGCGCACCCCTCCACTTT.

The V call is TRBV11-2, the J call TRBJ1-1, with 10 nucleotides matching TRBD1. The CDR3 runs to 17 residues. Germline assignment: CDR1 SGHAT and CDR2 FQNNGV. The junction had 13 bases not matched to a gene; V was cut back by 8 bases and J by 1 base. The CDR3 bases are TGTGCCAGCGACCGGGACAGGGGACTAATCGGGAACACTGAAGCTTTCTTT. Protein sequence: CASDRDRGLIGNTEAFF.

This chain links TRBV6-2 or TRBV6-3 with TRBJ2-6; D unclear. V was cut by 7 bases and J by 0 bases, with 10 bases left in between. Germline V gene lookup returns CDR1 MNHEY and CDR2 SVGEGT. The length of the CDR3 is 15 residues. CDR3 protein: CASTFLFSGANVLTF. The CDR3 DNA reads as TGTGCCAGCACCTTCCTGTTCTCTGGGGCCAACGTCCTGACTTTC.

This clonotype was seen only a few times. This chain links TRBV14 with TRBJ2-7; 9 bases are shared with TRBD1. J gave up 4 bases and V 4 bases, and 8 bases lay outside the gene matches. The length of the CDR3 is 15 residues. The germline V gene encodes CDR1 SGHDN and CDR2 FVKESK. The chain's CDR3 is CASSLQPGQGYEQYF. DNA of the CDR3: TGTGCCAGCAGCCTTCAGCCGGGACAGGGTTACGAGCAGTACTTC.

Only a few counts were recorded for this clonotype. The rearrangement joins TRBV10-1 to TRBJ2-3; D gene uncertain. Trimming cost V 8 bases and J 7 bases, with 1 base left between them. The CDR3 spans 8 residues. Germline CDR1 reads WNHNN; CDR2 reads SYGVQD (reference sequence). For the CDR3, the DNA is TGCGCCAGCCATACGCAGTATTTT. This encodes CASHTQYF.

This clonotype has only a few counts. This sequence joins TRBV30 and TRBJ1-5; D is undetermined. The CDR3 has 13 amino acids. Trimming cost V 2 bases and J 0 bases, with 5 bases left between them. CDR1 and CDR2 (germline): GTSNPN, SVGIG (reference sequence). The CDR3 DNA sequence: TGTGCCTGGAGTCAGGATAGCAATCAGCCCCAGCATTTT. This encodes CAWSQDSNQPQHF.

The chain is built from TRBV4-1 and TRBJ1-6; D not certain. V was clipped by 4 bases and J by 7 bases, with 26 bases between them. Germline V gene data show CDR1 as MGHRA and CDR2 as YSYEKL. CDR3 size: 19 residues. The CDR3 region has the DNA TGCGCCAGCAGCCTCGACCTCAAGCCGGGGAGAGGCTTCAATTCACCCCTCCACTTT. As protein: CASSLDLKPGRGFNSPLHF.

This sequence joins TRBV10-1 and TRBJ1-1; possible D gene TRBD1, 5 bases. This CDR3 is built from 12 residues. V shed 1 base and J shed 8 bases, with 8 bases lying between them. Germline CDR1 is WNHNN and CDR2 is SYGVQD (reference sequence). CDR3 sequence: CASSELGEEAFF. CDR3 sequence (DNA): TGCGCCAGCAGTGAGTTGGGGGAAGAAGCTTTCTTT.

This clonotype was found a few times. CDR3 sequence: CASSPGYEQFF. The CDR3 region has the DNA TGTGCCAGCTCACCCGGGTATGAGCAGTTCTTC. This sequence joins TRBV18 and TRBJ2-1; D is unclear. V was clipped by 3 bases and J by 8 bases, with 5 bases between them. In germline, CDR1 is KGHSH, CDR2 LQKENI. The CDR3 has 11 amino acids. The full variable domain, with the rest looked up from reference TRBV18 and TRBJ2-1, is NAGVMQNPRHLVRRRGQEARLRCSPMKGHSHVYWYRQLPEEGLKFMVYLQKENIIDESGMPKERFSAEFPKEGPSILRIQQVVRGDSAAYFCASSPGYEQFFGPGTRLTVL.

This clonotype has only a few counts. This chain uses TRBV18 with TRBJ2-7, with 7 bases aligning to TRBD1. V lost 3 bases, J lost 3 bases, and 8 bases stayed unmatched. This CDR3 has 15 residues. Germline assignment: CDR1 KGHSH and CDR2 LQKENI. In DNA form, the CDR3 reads TGTGCCAGCTCACCTCCCGGGACAGAAGTCTACGAGCAGTACTTC. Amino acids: CASSPPGTEVYEQYF.

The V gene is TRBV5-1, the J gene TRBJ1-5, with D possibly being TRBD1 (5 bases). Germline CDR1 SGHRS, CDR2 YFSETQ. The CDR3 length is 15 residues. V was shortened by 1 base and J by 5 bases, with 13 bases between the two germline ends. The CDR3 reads CASSLLYRFDQPQHF. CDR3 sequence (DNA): TGCGCCAGCAGCTTGTTGTACAGGTTTGATCAGCCCCAGCATTTT.

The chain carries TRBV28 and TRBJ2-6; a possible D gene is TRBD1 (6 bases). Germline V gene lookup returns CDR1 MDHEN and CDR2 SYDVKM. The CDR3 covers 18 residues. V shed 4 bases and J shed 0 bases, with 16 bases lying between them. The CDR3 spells CASSYPGTRGSGANVLTF. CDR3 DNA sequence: TGTGCCAGCAGTTACCCCGGGACAAGGGGCTCTGGGGCCAACGTCCTGACTTTC.

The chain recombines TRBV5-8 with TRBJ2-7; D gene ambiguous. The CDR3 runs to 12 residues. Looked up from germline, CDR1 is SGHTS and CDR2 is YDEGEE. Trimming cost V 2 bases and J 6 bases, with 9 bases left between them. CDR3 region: CASSFGWVEQYF. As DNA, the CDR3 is TGTGCCAGCAGCTTTGGGTGGGTCGAGCAGTACTTC.

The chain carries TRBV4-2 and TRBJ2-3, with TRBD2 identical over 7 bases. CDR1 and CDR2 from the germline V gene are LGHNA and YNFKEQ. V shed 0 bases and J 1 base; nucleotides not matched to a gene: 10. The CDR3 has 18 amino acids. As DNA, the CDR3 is TGTGCCAGCAGCCAAGAGGTATGGGAGGGGACCCGCACAGATACGCAGTATTTT. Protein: CASSQEVWEGTRTDTQYF.

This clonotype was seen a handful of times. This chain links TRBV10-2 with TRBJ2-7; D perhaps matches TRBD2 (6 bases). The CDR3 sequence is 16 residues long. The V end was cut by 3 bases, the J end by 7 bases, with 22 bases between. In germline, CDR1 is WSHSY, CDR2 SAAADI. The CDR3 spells CASSDYVTSSDREQYF. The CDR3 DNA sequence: TGCGCCAGCAGTGATTATGTGACTAGTTCGGATCGGGAGCAGTACTTC.

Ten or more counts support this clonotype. Written as DNA, the CDR3 is TGTGCCAGCAGCCGGGGATGGGGGAATACGCAGTATTTT. This translates into CASSRGWGNTQYF. The rearrangement joins TRBV11-2 to TRBJ2-3; D possibly uses TRBD1 or TRBD2 (5 bases each). From germline, CDR1 is SGHAT and CDR2 FQNNGV. V was trimmed by 5 bases and J by 7 bases, leaving 13 bases between them. The CDR3 sequence is 13 residues long.

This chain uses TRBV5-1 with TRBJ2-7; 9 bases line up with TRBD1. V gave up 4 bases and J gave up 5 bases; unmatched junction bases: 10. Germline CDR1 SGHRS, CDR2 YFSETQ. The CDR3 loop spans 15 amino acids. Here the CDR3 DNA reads TGCGCCAGCAGCGCAGGGACAGGGAGCATCAACGAGCAGTACTTC. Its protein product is CASSAGTGSINEQYF. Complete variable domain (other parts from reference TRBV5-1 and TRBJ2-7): KAGVTQTPRYLIKTRGQQVTLSCSPISGHRSVSWYQQTPGQGLQFLFEYFSETQRNKGNFPGRFSGRQFSNSRSEMNVSTLELGDSALYLCASSAGTGSINEQYFGPGTRLTVT.

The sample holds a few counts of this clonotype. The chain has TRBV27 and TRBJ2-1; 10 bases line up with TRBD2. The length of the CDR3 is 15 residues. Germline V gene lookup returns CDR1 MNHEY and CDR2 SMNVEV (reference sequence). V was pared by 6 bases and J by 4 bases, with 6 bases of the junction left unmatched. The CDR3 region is CASRGGTSVYNEQFF. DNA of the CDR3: TGTGCCAGCAGGGGAGGGACTAGCGTTTACAATGAGCAGTTCTTC.

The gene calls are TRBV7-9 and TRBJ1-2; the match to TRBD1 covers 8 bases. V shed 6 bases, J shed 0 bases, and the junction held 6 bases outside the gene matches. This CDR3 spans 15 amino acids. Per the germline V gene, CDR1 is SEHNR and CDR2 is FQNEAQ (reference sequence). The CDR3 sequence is CASSSSGGPNYGYTF. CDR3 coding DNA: TGTGCCAGCAGTTCCTCAGGGGGCCCTAACTATGGCTACACCTTC.

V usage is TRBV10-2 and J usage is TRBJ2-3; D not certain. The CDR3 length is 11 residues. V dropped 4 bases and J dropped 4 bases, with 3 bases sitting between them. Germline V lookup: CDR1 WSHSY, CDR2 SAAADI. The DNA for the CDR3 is TGCGCCAGCAGTGTTTCAGATACGCAGTATTTT. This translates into CASSVSDTQYF.

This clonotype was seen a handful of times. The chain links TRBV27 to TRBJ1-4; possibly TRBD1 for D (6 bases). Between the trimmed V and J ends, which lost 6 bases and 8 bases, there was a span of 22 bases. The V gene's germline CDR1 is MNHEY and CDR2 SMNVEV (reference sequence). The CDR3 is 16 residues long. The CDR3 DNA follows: TGTGCCAGCAGCCGATCTGAAGGGGGTAGGAAAGAAAAACTGTTTTTT. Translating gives CASSRSEGGRKEKLFF.

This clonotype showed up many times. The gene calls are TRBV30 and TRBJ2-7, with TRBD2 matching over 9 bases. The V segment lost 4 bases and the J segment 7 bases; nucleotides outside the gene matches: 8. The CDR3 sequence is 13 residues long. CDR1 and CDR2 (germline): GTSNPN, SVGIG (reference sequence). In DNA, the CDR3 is TGTGCCTGGAATGCACTAGCGGGTGTGGAGCAGTACTTC. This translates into CAWNALAGVEQYF.

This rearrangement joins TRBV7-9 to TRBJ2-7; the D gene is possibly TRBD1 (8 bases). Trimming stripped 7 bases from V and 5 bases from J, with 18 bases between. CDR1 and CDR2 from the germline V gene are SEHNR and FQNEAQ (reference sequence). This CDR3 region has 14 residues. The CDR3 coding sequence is TGTGCCAGCACCCCGGACAGGGCGGGGGACGAGCAGTACTTC. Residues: CASTPDRAGDEQYF. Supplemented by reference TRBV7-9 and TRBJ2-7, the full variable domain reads DTGVSQNPRHKITKRGQNVTFRCDPISEHNRLYWYRQTLGQGPEFLTYFQNEAQLEKSRLLSDRFSAERPKGSFSTLEIQRTEQGDSAMYLCASTPDRAGDEQYFGPGTRLTVT.

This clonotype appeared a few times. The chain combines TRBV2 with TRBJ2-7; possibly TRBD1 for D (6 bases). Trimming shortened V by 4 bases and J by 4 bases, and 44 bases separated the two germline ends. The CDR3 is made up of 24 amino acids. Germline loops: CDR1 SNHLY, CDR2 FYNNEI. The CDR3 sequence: CASSARDGGFWVGETTQGRYEQYF. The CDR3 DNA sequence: TGTGCCAGCAGTGCGCGAGACGGCGGTTTTTGGGTGGGCGAGACTACACAGGGTAGATACGAGCAGTACTTC.

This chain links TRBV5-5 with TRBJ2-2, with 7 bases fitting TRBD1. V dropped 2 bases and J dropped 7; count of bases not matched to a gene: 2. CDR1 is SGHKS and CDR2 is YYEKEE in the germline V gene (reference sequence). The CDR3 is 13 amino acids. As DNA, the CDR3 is TGTGCCAGCAGCTTACAGGGGATCGGGGAGCTGTTTTTT. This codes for CASSLQGIGELFF.

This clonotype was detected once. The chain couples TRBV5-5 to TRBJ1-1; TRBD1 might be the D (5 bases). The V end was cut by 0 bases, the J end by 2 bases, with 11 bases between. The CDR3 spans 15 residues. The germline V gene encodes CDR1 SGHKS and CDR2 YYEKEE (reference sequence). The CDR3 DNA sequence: TGTGCCAGCAGCTTGGCCCTGAGGGACAACACTGAAGCTTTCTTT. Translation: CASSLALRDNTEAFF.